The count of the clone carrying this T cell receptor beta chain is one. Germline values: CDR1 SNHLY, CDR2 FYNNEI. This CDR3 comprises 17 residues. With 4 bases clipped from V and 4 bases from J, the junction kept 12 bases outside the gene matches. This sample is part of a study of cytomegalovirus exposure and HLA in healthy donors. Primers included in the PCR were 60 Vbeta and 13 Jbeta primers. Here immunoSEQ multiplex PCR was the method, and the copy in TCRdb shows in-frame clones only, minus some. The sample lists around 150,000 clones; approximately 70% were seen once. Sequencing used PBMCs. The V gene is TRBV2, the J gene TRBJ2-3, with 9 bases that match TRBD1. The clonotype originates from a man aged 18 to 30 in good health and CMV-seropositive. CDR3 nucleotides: TGTGCCAGCAGTGTACTGCGCGGGACAGGGTACGCAGATACGCAGTATTTT. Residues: CASSVLRGTGYADTQYF.